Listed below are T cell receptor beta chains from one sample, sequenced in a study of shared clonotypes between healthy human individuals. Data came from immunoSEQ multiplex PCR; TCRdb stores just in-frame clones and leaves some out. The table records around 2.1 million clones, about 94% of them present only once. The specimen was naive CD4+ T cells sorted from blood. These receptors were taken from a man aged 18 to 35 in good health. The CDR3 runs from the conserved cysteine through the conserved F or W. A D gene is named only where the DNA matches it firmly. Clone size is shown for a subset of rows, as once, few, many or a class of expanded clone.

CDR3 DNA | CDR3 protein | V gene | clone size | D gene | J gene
TGTGCCATCAGGGGACAGGGTTCCAATTCACCCCTCCACTTT | CAIRGQGSNSPLHF | TRBV10-3 | . | TRBD1 | TRBJ1-6
TGTGCCATCAGGGGACAGGTAACCTACGAGCAGTACTTC | CAIRGQVTYEQYF | TRBV10-3 | . | TRBD1 | TRBJ2-7
TGTGCCAGCTCACCAGGGACAGAAGCAAATCAGCCCCAGCATTTT | CASSPGTEANQPQHF | TRBV18 | . | TRBD1 | TRBJ1-5
TGTGCCAGCAGTCGGACAGGGGAAAAACTGTTTTTT | CASSRTGEKLFF | TRBV6-5 | . | TRBD1 | TRBJ1-4
TGTGCCTGGAGTGTAGGAAAGGGGGCGGCCTATGGCTACACCTTC | CAWSVGKGAAYGYTF | TRBV30 | . | TRBD1 | TRBJ1-2
TGCGCCAGCAGTCTTACAGTGAACTATGGCTACACCTTC | CASSLTVNYGYTF | TRBV4-1 | once | . | TRBJ1-2
TGTGCCAGCAGTTACTCGGGACTAGCGGAGCCCAATGAGCAGTTCTTC | CASSYSGLAEPNEQFF | TRBV6-5 | . | TRBD2 | TRBJ2-1
TGTGCCAGCAGCTTAGGCGGGACTTTGGCCCAGTACTTC | CASSLGGTLAQYF | TRBV7-8 | . | . | TRBJ2-5
TGCGCCACCTACTGGAAGGGGACTAGCACAGATACGCAGTATTTT | CATYWKGTSTDTQYF | TRBV5-1 | once | . | TRBJ2-3
TGTGCCAGCAGCACCTCGGGACAGGTTACTCGCGGCGGCTACACCTTC | CASSTSGQVTRGGYTF | TRBV7-8 | . | TRBD1 | TRBJ1-2
TGTGCCAGCAGGACAGTCGCCGGGGAGCTGTTTTTT | CASRTVAGELFF | TRBV25-1 | . | . | TRBJ2-2
TGTGCCAGCAGAATCGACAGGGTGGTAAATGAAAAACTGTTTTTT | CASRIDRVVNEKLFF | TRBV6-6 | . | TRBD1 | TRBJ1-4
TGTGCCAGCAGTTTATTAGACAGGCCCGGAAACACCATATATTTT | CASSLLDRPGNTIYF | TRBV28 | once | . | TRBJ1-3
TGCGCCAGCAGCCAAGTTGCAGGAGGGTCACCCCTCCACTTT | CASSQVAGGSPLHF | TRBV4-1 | . | . | TRBJ1-6
TGTGCCAGCAGCATGGACAGGGGGTTGAACACTGAAGCTTTCTTT | CASSMDRGLNTEAFF | TRBV5-4 | . | TRBD1 | TRBJ1-1
TGTGCCACCAGCAGAGACCCGAACACCGGGGAGCTGTTTTTT | CATSRDPNTGELFF | TRBV15 | once | . | TRBJ2-2
TGCGCCAGCAGCACTCTAGCGGGAGGGCCGGACACCGGGGAGCTGTTTTTT | CASSTLAGGPDTGELFF | TRBV5-1 | . | TRBD2 | TRBJ2-2
TGTGCCAGCAGTGAGGCGGTCAGTTTCAATTCACCCCTCCACTTT | CASSEAVSFNSPLHF | TRBV25-1 | . | . | TRBJ1-6
TGTGCCAGCAATACACGGAGTCGGAGCTCCTACGAGCAGTACTTC | CASNTRSRSSYEQYF | TRBV28 | . | . | TRBJ2-7
TGTGCCAGCAGTTATTACGCCGGAGAGGGAGATAAGCCCCAGCATTTT | CASSYYAGEGDKPQHF | TRBV6-6 | . | . | TRBJ1-5
TGTGCCAGCAGCGTTAGCGGGGAGCAGTTCTTC | CASSVSGEQFF | TRBV28 | . | TRBD2 | TRBJ2-1
TGCAGCCTCAGGGGGCAAAGGGACACTGAAGCTTTCTTT | CSLRGQRDTEAFF | TRBV29-1 | . | TRBD1 | TRBJ1-1
TGTGCCAGCAGCTTAGACTGGGGGAACTATGGCTACACCTTC | CASSLDWGNYGYTF | TRBV7-9 | . | . | TRBJ1-2
TGTGCCAGTAGGCCGACAGGGATCGGGGAGCTGTTTTTT | CASRPTGIGELFF | TRBV19 | . | TRBD1 | TRBJ2-2
TGTGCCAGCAGTTACTCGATGGGCGGGCGTGGGACCCAGTACTTC | CASSYSMGGRGTQYF | TRBV6-5 | . | . | TRBJ2-5
TGTGCCAGCAGTGAGCCAATACAGGGGGCTGGGGAGACCCAGTACTTC | CASSEPIQGAGETQYF | TRBV25-1 | . | TRBD1 | TRBJ2-5
TGTGCCAGCAGCTTATCTGCGGGACTAGCGGGTGAGACCCAGTACTTC | CASSLSAGLAGETQYF | TRBV7-3 | . | TRBD2 | TRBJ2-5
TGTGCCAGCAGCCTTACGGACAGGACGAACACTGAAGCTTTCTTT | CASSLTDRTNTEAFF | TRBV5-4 | . | TRBD1 | TRBJ1-1
TGTGCCAGCTCACCACCGATTGGACCGGGGTCTCACTATGGCTACACCTTC | CASSPPIGPGSHYGYTF | TRBV18 | . | . | TRBJ1-2
TGTGCTAGTGGTTTGGTACCTTCTCCGGGACAGAGGACGTGGACCGGGGAGCTGTTTTTT | CASGLVPSPGQRTWTGELFF | TRBV12-5 | . | TRBD1 | TRBJ2-2
TGTGCCAGTAGCGATGCGGCAGGGAGCTCCTACGAGCAGTACTTC | CASSDAAGSSYEQYF | TRBV19 | . | . | TRBJ2-7
TGTGCCACCAGCAGGGCCGGGACAGGGGGGTACGAGCAGTACTTC | CATSRAGTGGYEQYF | TRBV15 | . | TRBD1 | TRBJ2-7
TGTGCCAGCTCACCACCCCTCCCCGGTTACGAGCAGTACTTC | CASSPPLPGYEQYF | TRBV18 | once | . | TRBJ2-7
TGTGCCAGCAGTTCAAACGCAGATACGCAGTATTTT | CASSSNADTQYF | TRBV28 | . | . | TRBJ2-3
TGTGCCAGCTCCCTGGCGGCTAGCAGCGAGCAGTACTTC | CASSLAASSEQYF | TRBV18 | . | . | TRBJ2-7
TGTGCCGGGGCGGGGACCGCGAACACCGGGGAGCTGTTTTTT | CAGAGTANTGELFF | TRBV30 | . | . | TRBJ2-2
TGCGCCAGCAGCAGAGAGGGGAATACAGATACGCAGTATTTT | CASSREGNTDTQYF | TRBV4-3 | . | . | TRBJ2-3
TGTGCCAGCAGCTTAATAAGGGCAGGATACACCGGGGAGCTGTTTTTT | CASSLIRAGYTGELFF | TRBV5-6 | . | . | TRBJ2-2
TGTGCCAGCTCACCACACAATGACGAGCAGTACTTC | CASSPHNDEQYF | TRBV18 | . | . | TRBJ2-7
TGTGCTAGTGGCTCCAGCCAAGAGACCCAGTACTTC | CASGSSQETQYF | TRBV12-5 | . | . | TRBJ2-5
TGTGCCATCAGTGAGTCGGGAGGTTACAATCAGCCCCAGCATTTT | CAISESGGYNQPQHF | TRBV10-3 | . | . | TRBJ1-5
TGTGCCAGCAGCCTCTCTAGCGGACTCTCCTACAATGAGCAGTTCTTC | CASSLSSGLSYNEQFF | TRBV7-6 | . | TRBD2 | TRBJ2-1
TGTGCCAGCAATAAACTTTCACGGGGCTACGAGCAGTACTTC | CASNKLSRGYEQYF | TRBV6-4 | . | . | TRBJ2-7
TGTGCCAGCAGTTTAGGGCAGGGGAGGGGTCAGCCCCAGCATTTT | CASSLGQGRGQPQHF | TRBV28 | . | . | TRBJ1-5
TGTGCCAGCAGCCCTGGGGGGCGGTTCTCGGGGAATGAGCAGTTCTTC | CASSPGGRFSGNEQFF | TRBV5-4 | . | . | TRBJ2-1
TGTGCCAGCAGCGTAGAGGCGGATAGCAATCAGCCCCAGCATTTT | CASSVEADSNQPQHF | TRBV9 | few | . | TRBJ1-5
TGTGCCAGTAGTCAGATTGAAGCTTTCTTT | CASSQIEAFF | TRBV19 | few | . | TRBJ1-1
TGTGCCAGCAGGTTAGGGTCAGGCTACACCTTC | CASRLGSGYTF | TRBV2 | . | . | TRBJ1-2
TGTGCCAGCAGTTCCGTCTCAACCCCCAGGGGAAATCAGCCCCAGCATTTT | CASSSVSTPRGNQPQHF | TRBV28 | . | . | TRBJ1-5
TGTGCCAGCAGCGCTGTGCGGGACGGACGAGATAATGGCTACACCTTC | CASSAVRDGRDNGYTF | TRBV21-1 | . | . | TRBJ1-2
TGCGCCAGCAGCCAAGGGGGAGGGGGTTACGGCAATCAGCCCCAGCATTTT | CASSQGGGGYGNQPQHF | TRBV4-1 | . | . | TRBJ1-5